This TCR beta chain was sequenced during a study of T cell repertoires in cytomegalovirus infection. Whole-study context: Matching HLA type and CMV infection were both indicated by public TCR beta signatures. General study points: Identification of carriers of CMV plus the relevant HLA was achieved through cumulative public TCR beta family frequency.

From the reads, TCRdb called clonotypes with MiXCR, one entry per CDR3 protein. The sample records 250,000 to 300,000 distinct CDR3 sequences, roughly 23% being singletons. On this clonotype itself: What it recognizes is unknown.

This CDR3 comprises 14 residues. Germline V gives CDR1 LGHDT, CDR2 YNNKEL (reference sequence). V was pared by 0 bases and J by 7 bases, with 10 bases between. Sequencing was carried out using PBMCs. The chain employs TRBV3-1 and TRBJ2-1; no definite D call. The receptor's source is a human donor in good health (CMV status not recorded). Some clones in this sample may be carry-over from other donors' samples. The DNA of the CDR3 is TGTGCCAGCAGCCAAGACGAGGACCTAAATGAGCAGTTCTTC. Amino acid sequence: CASSQDEDLNEQFF.